Listed here are 13 T cell receptor beta chains from one sample, sequenced in a study of molecular identifiers for immune sequencing clone quantification. Each CDR3 protein gets one entry after TCRdb re-called the PCR reads with MiXCR. This table holds 65,000 to 70,000 distinct CDR3 sequences, approximately 18% found once. Sequenced input: naive CD8+ T cells from blood, with Jurkat cell RNA spiked in. Described subset: FACS-sorted CD8+CD4-CCR7+CD45RA+ naive T cells. These receptors were collected from a human donor in good health. Some libraries in this study had Jurkat cell RNA spiked in.

There are many counts of this clonotype. The V and J genes are TRBV6-6 and TRBJ2-7, with TRBD1 identical over 12 bases. V dropped 7 bases and J dropped 6; count of bases not matched to a gene: 4. Germline values: CDR1 MNHNY, CDR2 SVGAGI (reference sequence). The CDR3 runs 13 residues. The CDR3 DNA reads as TGTGCCAGCACAGGGACAGGGGGCCGCGAGCAGTACTTC. The encoded protein is CASTGTGGREQYF.

This clonotype has at least ten counts. V and J are TRBV27 and TRBJ2-3, with a tentative D call TRBD1 (5 bases). The CDR3 has 14 residues. Germline V gives CDR1 MNHEY, CDR2 SMNVEV (reference sequence). V was shortened by 6 bases and J by 11 bases, with 21 bases between the two germline ends. Here the CDR3 reads CASSQGTGFGEQYF. As DNA, the CDR3 is TGTGCCAGCAGCCAGGGTACCGGTTTTGGGGAGCAGTATTTT.

This clonotype was recorded many times. The chain joins TRBV5-6 to TRBJ1-5; 9 nucleotides match TRBD1. This CDR3 contains 18 residues. CDR1 and CDR2 (germline): SGHDT, YYEEEE. The ends lost 4 bases at V and 1 base at J; junction bases unmatched: 12. CDR3 in amino acids: CASSPWGTGIESNQPQHF. The CDR3 DNA sequence: TGTGCCAGCAGCCCCTGGGGGACAGGGATTGAAAGCAATCAGCCCCAGCATTTT.

There are many counts of this clonotype. The chain uses TRBV14 and TRBJ2-5; D gene ambiguous. This CDR3 has 14 amino acids. V was trimmed by 3 bases and J by 11 bases, leaving 19 bases between them. Germline CDR1 SGHDN, CDR2 FVKESK. The CDR3 sequence: CASSHGSEVFVQYF. CDR3 nucleotides: TGTGCCAGCAGCCATGGCAGTGAAGTTTTTGTACAGTACTTC.

The sample holds a few counts of this clonotype. The V and J genes are TRBV4-1 and TRBJ1-2; 7 nucleotides line up with TRBD1. Germline V gene sequence: CDR1 MGHRA, CDR2 YSYEKL. This CDR3 comprises 13 residues. The V segment lost 4 bases and the J segment 2 bases; nucleotides outside the gene matches: 1. CDR3 nucleotide sequence: TGCGCCAGCAGCCCGGGACAGAACTATGGCTACACCTTC. This translates into CASSPGQNYGYTF.

This clonotype was seen at least ten times. V gene TRBV3-1 combines with J gene TRBJ2-1; TRBD2 agrees at 15 bases. This CDR3 contains 19 residues. The V gene end was trimmed by 2 bases and the J gene end by 5 bases; junction bases not matched to a gene: 10. Germline-derived CDR1 and CDR2 are LGHDT and YNNKEL (reference sequence). The CDR3: CASSQLLPWTSGRDNEQFF. CDR3 DNA: TGTGCCAGCAGCCAACTGTTGCCGTGGACTAGCGGGAGGGACAATGAGCAGTTCTTC.

This clonotype was observed at least ten times. The rearrangement links TRBV15 to TRBJ2-3; D not resolved. This CDR3 contains 14 residues. V was cut by 3 bases and J by 9 bases, with 16 bases left in between. The V gene's germline CDR1 is LNHNV and CDR2 YYDKDF (reference sequence). CDR3 loop: CATSSHQPDPTQYF. CDR3 nucleotides: TGTGCCACCAGCAGCCATCAACCGGACCCCACGCAGTATTTT.

This clonotype was seen repeatedly, ten times or more. V usage is TRBV28 and J usage is TRBJ2-3; perhaps TRBD1 as D (5 bases). The CDR3 loop spans 13 amino acids. CDR1 and CDR2 from the germline V gene are MDHEN and SYDVKM. The V gene lost 5 bases and the J gene lost 7 bases, with 13 bases spanning the gap. The CDR3 bases are TGTGCCAGCAGTCCCCGGACAACACATACGCAGTATTTT. Translating it yields CASSPRTTHTQYF.

This clonotype was observed a handful of times. A much larger clonotype is one base distant, so this may be a read error. V and J are TRBV19 and TRBJ1-3; TRBD1 might be the D (5 bases). Germline lookup yields CDR1 LNHDA and CDR2 SQIVND (reference sequence). The CDR3 consists of 16 residues. V lost 7 bases and J lost 4, with 20 bases in between. The CDR3 DNA follows: TGTGCCAGTACCCTCTGTGGGGCATCGGCCGGAAACACCATATATTTT. Its translation is CASTLCGASAGNTIYF.

This clonotype was detected many times. J is TRBJ2-7 and V is TRBV9, with D hard to call. The CDR3 covers 13 residues. Trimming removed 4 bases from V and 0 bases from J, with 8 bases in between. CDR1 is SGDLS and CDR2 is YYNGEE in the germline V gene. This CDR3 is CASSPSYSYEQYF. The CDR3 bases are TGTGCCAGCAGCCCCAGTTACTCCTACGAGCAGTACTTC. Complete variable domain (other parts from reference TRBV9 and TRBJ2-7): DSGVTQTPKHLITATGQRVTLRCSPRSGDLSVYWYQQSLDQGLQFLIQYYNGEERAKGNILERFSAQQFPDLHSELNLSSLELGDSALYFCASSPSYSYEQYFGPGTRLTVT.

This sequence joins TRBV7-9 and TRBJ2-7; TRBD1 might be the D (5 bases). The germline gives CDR1 SEHNR, CDR2 FQNEAQ (reference sequence). CDR3 size: 13 residues. The V end lost 8 bases, the J end lost 3 bases, and 14 bases lay between the germline ends. The CDR3 here is CASGQGINYEQYF. The CDR3 DNA sequence: TGTGCCAGCGGACAAGGTATAAACTACGAGCAGTACTTC.

This clonotype was seen a handful of times. A single base separates this from a much larger clone, so it may be a read error. The chain carries TRBV29-1 and TRBJ1-1; D may be TRBD1 (5 bases). The germline gives CDR1 SQVTM, CDR2 ANQGSEA. V lost 7 bases to trimming and J lost 4 bases, with 16 bases between them. This CDR3 spans 13 amino acids. CDR3 bases: TGCAGCGGGGTGGGACGGTTGAGCACTGAAGCTTTCTTT. Protein sequence: CSGVGRLSTEAFF.

This clonotype has at least ten counts. The chain couples TRBV7-9 to TRBJ2-7, with D perhaps matching TRBD2 (5 bases). CDR1 and CDR2 from the germline V gene are SEHNR and FQNEAQ (reference sequence). Trimming cost V 4 bases and J 7 bases, with 11 bases left between them. CDR3 length: 12 amino acids. The CDR3 loop is CASSYSTGEQYF. Written as DNA, the CDR3 is TGTGCCAGCAGCTACTCCACGGGGGAGCAGTACTTC.